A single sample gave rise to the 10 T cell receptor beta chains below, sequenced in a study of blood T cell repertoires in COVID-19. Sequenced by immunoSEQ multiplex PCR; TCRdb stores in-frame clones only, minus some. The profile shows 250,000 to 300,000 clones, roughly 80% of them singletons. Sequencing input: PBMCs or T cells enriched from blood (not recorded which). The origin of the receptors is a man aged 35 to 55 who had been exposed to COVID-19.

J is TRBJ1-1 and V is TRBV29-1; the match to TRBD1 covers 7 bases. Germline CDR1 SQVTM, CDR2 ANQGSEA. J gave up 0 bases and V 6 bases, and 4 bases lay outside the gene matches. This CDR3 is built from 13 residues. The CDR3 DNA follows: TGCAGCGTCCAGGGGGTCTTGAACACTGAAGCTTTCTTT. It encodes CSVQGVLNTEAFF.

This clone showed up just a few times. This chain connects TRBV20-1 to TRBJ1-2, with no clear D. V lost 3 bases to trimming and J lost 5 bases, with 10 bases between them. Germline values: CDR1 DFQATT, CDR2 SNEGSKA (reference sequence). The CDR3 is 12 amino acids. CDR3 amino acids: CSASGAIYGYTF. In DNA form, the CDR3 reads TGCAGTGCTAGTGGTGCTATTTATGGCTACACCTTC.

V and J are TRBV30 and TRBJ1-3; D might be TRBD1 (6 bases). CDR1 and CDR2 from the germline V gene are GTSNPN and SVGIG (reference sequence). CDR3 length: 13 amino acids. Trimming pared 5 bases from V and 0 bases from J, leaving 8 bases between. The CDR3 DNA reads TGTGCCTGGCGGACAGTCTCTGGAAACACCATATATTTT. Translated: CAWRTVSGNTIYF.

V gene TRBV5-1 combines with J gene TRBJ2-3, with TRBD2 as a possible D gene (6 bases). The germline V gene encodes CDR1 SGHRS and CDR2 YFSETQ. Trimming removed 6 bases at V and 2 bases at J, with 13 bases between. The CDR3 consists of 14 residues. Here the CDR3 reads CASTLADYTDTQYF. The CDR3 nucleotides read TGCGCCAGCACCTTAGCGGATTACACAGATACGCAGTATTTT.

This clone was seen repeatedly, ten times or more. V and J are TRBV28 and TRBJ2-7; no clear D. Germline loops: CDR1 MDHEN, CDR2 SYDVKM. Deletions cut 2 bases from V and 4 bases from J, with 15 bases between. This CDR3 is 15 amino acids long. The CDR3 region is CASSLPPSRYYEQYF. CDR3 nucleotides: TGTGCCAGCAGTTTACCCCCGTCCCGCTATTACGAGCAGTACTTC.

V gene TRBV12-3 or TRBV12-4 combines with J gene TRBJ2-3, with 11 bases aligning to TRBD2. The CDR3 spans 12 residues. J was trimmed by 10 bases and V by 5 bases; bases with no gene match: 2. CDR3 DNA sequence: TGTGCCAGCAGTATGGGACTAGCGGCGCAGTATTTT. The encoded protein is CASSMGLAAQYF.

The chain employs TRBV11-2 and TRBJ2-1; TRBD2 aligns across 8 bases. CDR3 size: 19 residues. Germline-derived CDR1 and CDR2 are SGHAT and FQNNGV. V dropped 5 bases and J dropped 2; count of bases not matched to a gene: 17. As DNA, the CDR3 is TGTGCCAGCAGCCGGTACCGGACTAGCCGAACCTCAACCTACAATGAGCAGTTCTTC. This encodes CASSRYRTSRTSTYNEQFF.

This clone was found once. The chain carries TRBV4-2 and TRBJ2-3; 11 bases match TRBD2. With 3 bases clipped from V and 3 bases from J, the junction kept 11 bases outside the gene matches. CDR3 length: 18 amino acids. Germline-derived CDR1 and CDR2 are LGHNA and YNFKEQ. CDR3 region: CASSQGRLLAGGTDTQYF. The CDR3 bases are TGTGCCAGCAGCCAGGGGAGGTTGCTAGCGGGAGGTACAGATACGCAGTATTTT.

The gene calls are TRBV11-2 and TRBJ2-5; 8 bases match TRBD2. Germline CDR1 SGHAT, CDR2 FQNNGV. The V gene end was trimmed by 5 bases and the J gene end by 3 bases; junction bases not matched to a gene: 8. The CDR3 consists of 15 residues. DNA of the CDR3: TGTGCCAGCAGCCCATCGGGGGGGGATAAAGAGACCCAGTACTTC. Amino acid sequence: CASSPSGGDKETQYF.

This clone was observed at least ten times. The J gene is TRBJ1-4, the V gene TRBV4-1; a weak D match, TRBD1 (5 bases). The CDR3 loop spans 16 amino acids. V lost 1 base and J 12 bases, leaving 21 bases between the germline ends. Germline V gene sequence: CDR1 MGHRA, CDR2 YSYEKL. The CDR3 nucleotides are TGCGCCAGCAGCCAAGTCGGACGGACAACCCGGAGGGAACTGTTTTTT. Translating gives CASSQVGRTTRRELFF.